This TCR beta chain was retrieved from a study of cytomegalovirus exposure and HLA in healthy donors. About the research overall: Assignment to the Caucasian-associated ancestry cluster applied to approximately 80% of the approximately 400 genotyped donors.

The study, taken as a whole, reports: Solely CMV serostatus was available to characterize immune exposure.

Trimming stripped 4 bases from V and 3 bases from J, with 8 bases between. Germline V gene data show CDR1 as MNHNY and CDR2 as SVGAGI (reference sequence). The CDR3 sequence is 13 residues long. As to this clone: Its antigen is as yet unknown.

With 60 Vbeta and 13 Jbeta primers, the PCR was carried out. Method: immunoSEQ multiplex PCR; TCRdb's copy keeps in-frame clones and lacks some. The sample table includes tens of thousands of clones. The source material was PBMCs. The TCR was taken from a man aged 35 to 55 in good health and CMV-seronegative. This chain connects TRBV6-6 to TRBJ2-3; no definite D call. CDR3 region: CASSFTMTDTQYF. In DNA, the CDR3 is TGTGCCAGCAGTTTCACAATGACAGATACGCAGTATTTT.